The clone carrying this T cell receptor beta chain was detected only a few times. The antigen is unknown. Compared with germline, one end of the junction differs, possibly owing to a read error. With a constant-region primer, TCR beta cDNA was made from 450 to 500 ng of total RNA. Three nested multiplex PCR rounds, a slightly modified ARM-PCR, produced the libraries for TCR beta. TRBV1-TRBV30 forward primers paired with a C-beta reverse primer drove the first two PCR rounds, 10 cycles each. MiXCR, run by TCRdb on the multiplex PCR reads, gives a single entry per CDR3 protein. Here the sample spans tens of thousands of distinct CDR3 sequences, approximately 71% being singletons. Scientists recovered RNA and DNA together from roughly 21-30 mg of unsorted bulk tissue. The sample belongs to a study of tumor-infiltrating lymphocytes in primary liver carcinoma. Across the whole study: The patient population consisted of men and women between 30 and 69 years of age. Notes on the study in general: Less overlap was seen in tumor-adjacent and tumor-blood pairs than in tumor region pairs.

CDR3 length: 18 amino acids. The V gene's germline CDR1 is SEHNR and CDR2 FQNEAQ (reference sequence). Specimen: tumor-adjacent normal liver tissue. This receptor was identified in a man in his forties with primary liver carcinoma and hepatitis B virus infection. V is TRBV7-9 and J is TRBJ2-1; 14 positions match TRBD2. This CDR3 reads CVSSPGTSGGSSYNEQFF. CDR3 bases: TGTGTCAGCAGCCCCGGGACTAGCGGGGGAAGTTCCTACAATGAGCAGTTCTTC.